This TCR beta chain is from a study of ipilimumab plus nivolumab after autologous stem cell transplantation. Across the whole study: Patients received a median of about five ipilimumab and 8 or 9 nivolumab doses.

A word on this clone: The target antigen is unknown.

Study observations and caveats: The authors say TCR, Treg and microbiome findings warrant further study.

Profiled with immunoSEQ multiplex PCR; TCRdb holds only in-frame clones, not every one. The table records 2,500 to 4,000 clones, around 80% of them present only once. Sequences were derived from PBMCs, sampled in a trial of ipilimumab plus nivolumab as post-transplant consolidation. This receptor was taken from a male donor with multiple myeloma.

This CDR3 is CASSGIEAYNEQFF. The CDR3 nucleotides are TGCGCCAGCAGTGGGATTGAAGCCTACAATGAGCAGTTCTTC. V usage is TRBV5-1 and J usage is TRBJ2-1; D remains ambiguous. The CDR3 extends over 14 amino acids. Germline values: CDR1 SGHRS, CDR2 YFSETQ. V lost 5 bases to trimming and J lost 2 bases, with 11 bases between them.